This T cell receptor (beta chain) was sequenced for a study of cytomegalovirus exposure and HLA in healthy donors. On the study more broadly: Earlier work reported 100 million or so unique TCR beta sequences from about 180 million T cells. Study-wide findings and caveats: Most TCR sequences were uncommon, yet certain public TCRs appeared in many donors.

Remarks on this clone: Antigen: not known.

With 60 Vbeta and 13 Jbeta primers, the PCR was carried out. Profiling relied on immunoSEQ multiplex PCR, and the TCRdb table lists in-frame clones only, not all of them. The repertoire includes hundreds of thousands of clones, roughly 78% of them detected once, and under 0.6% sits in the top ten. The receptor's source is a boy aged 5-17 years in good health and CMV-seronegative. The sequencing sample was made of PBMCs.

As DNA, the CDR3 is TGTGCCAGCAGCTTAGCGGGAGCCGGGGAGCTGTTTTTT. It translates to CASSLAGAGELFF. This chain uses TRBV7-2 with TRBJ2-2; D may be TRBD2 (5 bases). The CDR3 is 13 amino acids. Trimming stripped 0 bases from V and 6 bases from J, with 5 bases between. CDR1 and CDR2 (germline): SGHTA, FQGNSA.